This T cell receptor beta chain was profiled in a study of cytomegalovirus exposure and HLA in healthy donors (dated by TCRdb to the late 2010s). At the level of the whole study: An earlier analysis of some 600 of the donors reported under 300 Gb of sequence data and approximately 120 million unique TCR beta sequences obtained from about 179 million T cells. Roughly 300 gigabases of sequencing data and 78 million or so unique TCR sequences were included in an early release covering about 700 HLA-typed donors. Of the roughly 390 genotyped donors, 65% to 90% fell in the genetic ancestry cluster associated with self-reported Caucasian donors. The study aimed to test whether cataloging public T cell receptors could reveal signatures of past pathogen exposure. The study profiled the T cell repertoires of under 850 subjects by immunosequencing and related them to cytomegalovirus serostatus. Along with the roughly 670-subject first cohort, a separate validation cohort of over a hundred different subjects was used. High-throughput TCR immunosequencing, statistical association of individual TCRs with disease status, and machine learning were combined to predict cytomegalovirus infection status. A later analysis re-examined previously published TCR beta repertoires from more than 600 donors and added high-resolution HLA genotyping to investigate patterns of TCR occurrence. Rather than drawing on any new phenotypic data, the later analysis identified candidate immune exposures from TCR beta sequences and the way those sequences occurred across donors. An earlier analysis of approximately 580 of the donors used high-throughput TCR beta sequencing to judge whether each TCR beta V gene segment behaved as functional or pseudogenic. Alongside the repertoire data, information on donor age, sex, ethnicity and CMV serostatus was compiled. In a later genetic analysis, genome-wide SNP genotypes for about 65% of the roughly 700 donors were used, and that subset was treated as a discovery cohort. Every repertoire in the discovery cohort had been generated on one and the same sequencing platform. Both class I and class II loci were covered by HLA typing, at four-digit resolution. Typing coverage differed by locus: A, B, C, DRB1 and DQB1 were typed in roughly 629-630 donors, DQA1 in 500 to 550, DPA1 in 600 to 610, and DPB1 in approximately 450. Four or five DR-DQ haplotypes were treated as single units for association and clustering because of strong linkage in the cohort. On average, around 200,000 unique TCR beta nucleotide sequences were sequenced per donor among a few hundred genotyped donors of the cohort, with 15% to 20% of those sequences being non-productive. Results the study describes overall, beyond this receptor: Linkage disequilibrium might explain the correlated functional status among segregating V segments, but an unknown experimental factor could not be excluded. In vitro tests confirmed that a few of the cytomegalovirus-associated TCR beta chains recognize cytomegalovirus antigens. Some IMGT-functional V segments, including TRBV6-2 and TRBV6-3, could not be distinguished by the 87-base-pair reads and were therefore excluded. In an earlier analysis of 450 to 750 of the donors, most TCR beta V segments appeared in productive rearrangements about 90% or about 30% of the time, broadly matching IMGT annotations. The classifier was reported to diagnose cytomegalovirus status with high specificity and sensitivity in both the original and validation cohorts. The study listed 150 to 200 TCR beta chains as associated with cytomegalovirus. HLA typing was unavailable for some donors at each locus, so association tests used only the typed subset. In a later genetic analysis, fewer N-insertions in productive TCRs were reported among donors in an Asian-associated ancestry cluster than the roughly 700-donor mean. When HLA alleles, especially DR and DQ, strongly co-occurred, attributing TCR associations to individual alleles was difficult. An association between a missense DCLRE1C variant and V-gene and J-gene trimming of TCR beta chains was found in a later genetic analysis and replicated in an independent cohort. According to a later analysis, most CMV-associated TCR beta chains appeared to be HLA-restricted, and the HLA associations seemed to be driven largely by CMV exposure. In a later analysis, TCR association rates were found to vary across HLA loci, with the most associated TCRs seen for DRB1 alleles and the fewest for HLA-C alleles. Roughly uniform sequencing depth across donors was assumed in presence/absence analyses, although this assumption may not hold. It was suggested by the authors that the approach could potentially be generalized to other disease states and immunological phenotypes. A further reported finding was that TCR beta sequences accurately predicted the HLA-A and HLA-B alleles for most subjects in the first cohort. The only immune exposure information available for the cohort was CMV serostatus. A cluster of highly shared sequence variants was judged likely to be a technical artifact of the sequencing pipeline. Because counts were too low, approximately 15 rarely observed V segments, including chromosome 9 orphons, were excluded from the earlier analysis of about 500 of the donors. Several of the top co-occurrence clusters appeared to be linked to parvovirus B19, influenza, CMV and Epstein-Barr virus, according to a later analysis. Across donors, most TCR sequences were observed very rarely, whereas some public TCRs were present in many individuals. At a false discovery rate of 0.05, a later analysis linked 15,000 to 20,000 TCR beta sequences to specific HLA alleles. Only TCR beta chains were sequenced in this cohort, and the absence of alpha or paired-chain data limited detectable features. In a later analysis, HLA-associated TCR beta chains were found to be more clonally expanded and to have lower generation probabilities than equally common non-associated chains.

Relative to germline, V is missing 6 bases and J is missing 0 bases, with 4 bases of the junction outside any gene match. The CDR3 runs 14 residues from the cysteine to the phenylalanine. Only the CDR3 DNA stays, 42 bases, in frame from base 1. CDR1 and CDR2, looked up from the germline V gene (reference sequence), are MNHNY and SVGAGI. This clone was observed once. What this receptor recognizes is not known. Base qualities were left out, and no much larger clone turns up one base away. In total, 630 or so healthy bone marrow donors made up the cohort. At the time of sampling, every cohort member was nominally healthy, though immune exposures that went unrecorded were likely present. The donor tested CMV seronegative, placing the donor among the approximately 400 seronegative members of the cohort. Each donor provided a peripheral blood sample, and peripheral blood mononuclear cells were used for TCR beta sequencing. Genomic DNA extraction from the blood cell samples was performed with the Qiagen DNeasy Blood Extraction Kit.

Libraries were made using the immunoSEQ multiplex PCR assay. A mixture of 60 forward primers for TCR Vbeta segments and 13 reverse primers for TCR Jbeta segments was used in the multiplex PCR. A multiplex PCR assay on genomic DNA amplified the CDR3 region of rearranged TCR beta genes. The Illumina HiSeq System was used to sequence the amplified TCR beta libraries as 87-base-pair reads. The authors processed their data as follows. Across the roughly 640 repertoires, a later analysis counted approximately 83 million unique TCR beta chains, around 10 million of which were shared by at least two donors. Raw reads were error-corrected and collapsed into unique sequences by a nearest-neighbor algorithm in which closely related sequences were merged to remove PCR and sequencing errors. Alignment of CDR3 sequences to IMGT reference sequences was used to assign V, D and J gene segments. For a sequence to be retained, a match of at least six nucleotides was required to both a V gene segment and a J gene segment. A rearrangement was called productive if the CDR3 had no stop codons and remained in frame with V and J, and every other rearrangement was called non-productive. Following IMGT convention, CDR3 was defined as the stretch from the second conserved V-encoded cysteine up to the conserved J-encoded phenylalanine. In an earlier analysis of some 550 of the donors, sequences lacking an unambiguous match to a single V gene segment were excluded. In an earlier analysis of several hundred of the donors, V segments were called functional above 56.7% productive rearrangements and were called segregating when the between-donor standard deviation exceeded 5%. To diagnose cytomegalovirus status from the catalog of TCR beta chain sequences, a statistical classification framework was built. In a later analysis, TCR nucleotide sequences were compared against IMGT/GENE-DB human TR gene sequences so that V and J genes could be assigned. The TCRdist pipeline was used in a later analysis to assign CDR3 sequences and most-parsimonious VDJ recombination scenarios. A later analysis defined each TCR beta chain by its CDR3 amino acid sequence plus V-gene family, and excluded reads lacking a unique V-gene family. A later analysis removed over 500 highly shared, low-generation-probability nucleotide sequences to deal with suspected cross-contamination and a sequencing artifact. A later analysis calculated a clonal expansion index for each public chain from normalized within-repertoire ranks of inferred template counts. Generation probabilities in a later analysis came from a VDJ recombination model fitted to out-of-frame rearrangements, and those results were checked against IGoR. Hypergeometric tests were used in a later analysis to score TCR-TCR, TCR-HLA and TCR-CMV co-occurrence, with a repertoire-size bias correction applied to the TCR pairs. In a later analysis, false discovery rates were estimated by permuting HLA or CMV assignments 20 times. In a later analysis, co-occurring TCRs were grouped using DBSCAN, and TCRdist sequence similarity was added for clustering within HLA-allele-positive subsets. Repertoires with fewer than 30,000 or more than 120,000 public chains, plus five repertoires with anomalous nucleotide sharing, were excluded from co-occurrence clustering. TCRdb limited this immuneACCESS table to in-frame rearrangements with V and J called. A share of clones is missing; checked studies link under half to unresolved V genes, and the rest is unexplained. V and J calls and clone size follow that table, whereas D and trimming were derived from the DNA. For this sample there are fewer than 200,000 clones; approximately 80% appear just once. Of the sample, approximately 2% is held by the ten largest clones.

The chain was built from TRBV6-6 and TRBJ1-1; 7 bases in between match TRBD1. Sequenced: PBMCs. This TCR was recovered from a young woman in good health and CMV-seronegative. The CDR3 corresponds to CASRKQGMNTEAFF. The nucleotides are TGTGCCAGCAGAAAACAGGGGATGAACACTGAAGCTTTCTTT.